Listed below are T cell receptor beta chains from one sample, sequenced in a study of Ad26.COV2.S vaccination and SARS-CoV-2 variants. Method: immunoSEQ multiplex PCR; TCRdb's copy keeps in-frame clones and lacks some. The sample lists about 440,000 clones, around 85% occurring once. This material consisted of peripheral blood, taken in a trial of Ad26.COV2.S vaccine versus placebo. The origin of the receptors is a person between 18 and 65 years old who received the Ad26.COV2.S COVID-19 vaccine or a placebo. Each CDR3 is given with its conserved first and last residue. Fields, in order: clone size, D gene, V gene, J gene, CDR3 DNA, CDR3 protein. A D gene is named only where the DNA matches it firmly. The size field is filled for only some rows; it gives once, few, many or a size class.

clone size: NA
D gene: NA
V gene: TRBV19
J gene: TRBJ1-5
CDR3 DNA: TGTGCCAGTAACCCGAGCGGGTCGAGCAATCAGCCCCAGCATTTT
CDR3 protein: CASNPSGSSNQPQHF

clone size: NA
D gene: NA
V gene: TRBV24-1
J gene: TRBJ2-1
CDR3 DNA: TGTGCCACCTCCGACTTACTACAGGATGAGCAGTTCTTC
CDR3 protein: CATSDLLQDEQFF

clone size: NA
D gene: NA
V gene: TRBV7-3
J gene: TRBJ2-3
CDR3 DNA: TGTGCCAGCAGCTTAAGCGCCACTAGCACAGATACGCAGTATTTT
CDR3 protein: CASSLSATSTDTQYF

clone size: NA
D gene: TRBD1
V gene: TRBV9
J gene: TRBJ1-6
CDR3 DNA: TGTGCCAGCAGCACAGGGGCGCGCTCCTATAATTCACCCCTCCACTTT
CDR3 protein: CASSTGARSYNSPLHF

clone size: NA
D gene: NA
V gene: TRBV30
J gene: TRBJ1-2
CDR3 DNA: TGTGCCTGGAGTGTACCGGGAGGGGTAGGGGGCTACACCTTC
CDR3 protein: CAWSVPGGVGGYTF

clone size: NA
D gene: NA
V gene: TRBV2
J gene: TRBJ2-1
CDR3 DNA: TGTGCCAGCAGGCTAGAGCGGAGTAGCTCCTACAATGAGCAGTTCTTC
CDR3 protein: CASRLERSSSYNEQFF

clone size: NA
D gene: NA
V gene: TRBV19
J gene: TRBJ1-1
CDR3 DNA: TGTGCCAGTAGTATTGAGCCAGGCATTGAAGCTTTCTTT
CDR3 protein: CASSIEPGIEAFF

clone size: NA
D gene: NA
V gene: TRBV15
J gene: TRBJ2-1
CDR3 DNA: TGTGCCACCAGCAGAGAGGGCGGATACTACAATGAGCAGTTCTTC
CDR3 protein: CATSREGGYYNEQFF

clone size: NA
D gene: NA
V gene: TRBV19
J gene: TRBJ1-1
CDR3 DNA: TGTGCCACCCATGGACAGATCGGGAACACTGAAGCTTTCTTT
CDR3 protein: CATHGQIGNTEAFF

clone size: NA
D gene: NA
V gene: TRBV6-5
J gene: TRBJ2-5
CDR3 DNA: TGTGCCATACCTGGGGGGCTCCTTGGAGAGACCCAGTACTTC
CDR3 protein: CAIPGGLLGETQYF

clone size: NA
D gene: TRBD1
V gene: TRBV5-1
J gene: TRBJ2-5
CDR3 DNA: TGCGCCAGCAGCTTCGTGACAGGGTACCAAGAGACCCAGTACTTC
CDR3 protein: CASSFVTGYQETQYF

clone size: NA
D gene: TRBD1
V gene: TRBV12-3/TRBV12-4
J gene: TRBJ1-1
CDR3 DNA: TGTGCCAGCAGCCCCACAGGGGTGGGGGAAGCTTTCTTT
CDR3 protein: CASSPTGVGEAFF

clone size: few
D gene: NA
V gene: TRBV7-9
J gene: TRBJ2-7
CDR3 DNA: TGTGCCAGCAGACGCGGGGCATACGAGCAGTACTTC
CDR3 protein: CASRRGAYEQYF

clone size: NA
D gene: NA
V gene: TRBV11-2
J gene: TRBJ2-3
CDR3 DNA: TGTGCCAGCAGCTTATTCCCGGGGAGTAGCACAGATACGCAGTATTTT
CDR3 protein: CASSLFPGSSTDTQYF

clone size: NA
D gene: NA
V gene: TRBV4-1
J gene: TRBJ1-1
CDR3 DNA: TGCGCCAGCAGCCAAGATGACAGGAACACTGAAGCTTTCTTT
CDR3 protein: CASSQDDRNTEAFF

clone size: NA
D gene: TRBD1
V gene: TRBV18
J gene: TRBJ2-1
CDR3 DNA: TGTGCCAGCCACCGGGACAGGGGGTTGTATGAGCAGTTCTTC
CDR3 protein: CASHRDRGLYEQFF

clone size: NA
D gene: NA
V gene: TRBV3-1/TRBV3-2
J gene: TRBJ1-1
CDR3 DNA: TGTGCCAGCAGCGAACACCGGGGGGAGAACACTGAAGCTTTCTTT
CDR3 protein: CASSEHRGENTEAFF

clone size: NA
D gene: TRBD2
V gene: TRBV28
J gene: TRBJ2-1
CDR3 DNA: TGTGCCAGCAGTTCATCTAGCGGGTCTTACAATGAGCAGTTCTTC
CDR3 protein: CASSSSSGSYNEQFF

clone size: many
D gene: NA
V gene: TRBV3-1/TRBV3-2
J gene: TRBJ2-2
CDR3 DNA: TGTGCCAGCAGGGGCGCCGGGGAGCTGTTTTTT
CDR3 protein: CASRGAGELFF

clone size: NA
D gene: TRBD1
V gene: TRBV6-2/TRBV6-3
J gene: TRBJ1-2
CDR3 DNA: TGTGCCAGCAGTTACGACCGGGACAGAAACTATGGCTACACCTTC
CDR3 protein: CASSYDRDRNYGYTF

clone size: NA
D gene: TRBD1
V gene: TRBV30
J gene: TRBJ1-2
CDR3 DNA: TGTGCCTGCCCCAGACAGGGGGAAGGCTATGGCTACACCTTC
CDR3 protein: CACPRQGEGYGYTF

clone size: NA
D gene: TRBD2
V gene: TRBV11-2
J gene: TRBJ2-3
CDR3 DNA: TGTGCCAGCAGCCCGTGGACTAGCGGGGCTAGCACAGATACGCAGTATTTT
CDR3 protein: CASSPWTSGASTDTQYF

clone size: NA
D gene: TRBD1
V gene: TRBV5-1
J gene: TRBJ1-1
CDR3 DNA: TGCGCCAGCAGCCCTACAGGGGTCACTGAAGCTTTCTTT
CDR3 protein: CASSPTGVTEAFF

clone size: NA
D gene: NA
V gene: TRBV4-3
J gene: TRBJ1-4
CDR3 DNA: TGCGCCAGCAGCCAAGAAGTGGCGTCGGGTGAAAAACTGTTTTTT
CDR3 protein: CASSQEVASGEKLFF

clone size: NA
D gene: NA
V gene: TRBV10-3
J gene: TRBJ2-7
CDR3 DNA: TGTGCCATCAGTGGGGGGTTCCCCTACGAGCAGTACTTC
CDR3 protein: CAISGGFPYEQYF